This T cell receptor (beta chain) originates from a study of patients and donors after allogeneic stem cell transplantation. TCRdb processed the RT-PCR reads anew with MiXCR; each CDR3 protein has one entry. This sample has 150,000 to 250,000 distinct CDR3 sequences, with around two fifths found just once. This TCR was sampled from a human donor who was either an allogeneic HSCT recipient or a stem cell or donor lymphocyte infusion donor (not recorded which). It is not recorded whose cells these are; they may come from a transplant donor. The sequenced sample consisted of blood, either unsorted or a sorted T cell fraction (not recorded which).

The CDR3: CASSLRGAQETQYF. CDR3 nucleotides: TGTGCCAGCAGCTTACGGGGGGCGCAGGAGACCCAGTACTTC. V usage is TRBV7-8 and J usage is TRBJ2-5, with a weak D call TRBD2 (7 bases). Trimming removed 2 bases at V and 5 bases at J, with 12 bases between. Germline V gene lookup returns CDR1 SGHVS and CDR2 FQNEAQ. This CDR3 spans 14 amino acids. The complete variable domain, with remaining parts taken from reference TRBV7-8 and TRBJ2-5, reads GAGVSQSPRYKVAKRGQDVALRCDPISGHVSLFWYQQALGQGPEFLTYFQNEAQLDKSGLPSDRFFAERPEGSVSTLKIQRTQQEDSAVYLCASSLRGAQETQYFGPGTRLLVL.